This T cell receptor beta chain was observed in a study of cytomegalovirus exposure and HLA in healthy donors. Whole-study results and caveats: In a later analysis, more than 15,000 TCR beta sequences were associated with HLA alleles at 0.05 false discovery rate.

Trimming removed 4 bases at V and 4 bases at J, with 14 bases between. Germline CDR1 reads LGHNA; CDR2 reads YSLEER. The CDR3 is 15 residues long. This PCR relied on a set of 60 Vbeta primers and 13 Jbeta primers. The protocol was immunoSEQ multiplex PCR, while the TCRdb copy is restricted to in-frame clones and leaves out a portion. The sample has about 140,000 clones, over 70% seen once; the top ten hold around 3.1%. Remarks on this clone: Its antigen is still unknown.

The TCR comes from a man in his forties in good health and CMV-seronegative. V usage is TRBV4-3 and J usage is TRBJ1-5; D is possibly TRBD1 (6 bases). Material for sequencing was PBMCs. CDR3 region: CASSPGQGLNQPQHF. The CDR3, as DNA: TGCGCCAGCAGCCCGGGACAAGGGTTAAATCAGCCCCAGCATTTT.